This TCR beta chain was captured in a study of cytomegalovirus exposure and HLA in healthy donors. Details on this clone: Its antigen is unknown.

Study-wide findings and caveats: One variant, a missense change in DCLRE1C, was linked in a later analysis to TCR beta V- and J-gene trimming.

The primer mix had 60 Vbeta and 13 Jbeta primers. Produced via immunoSEQ multiplex PCR; TCRdb's table is partial and in-frame only. The repertoire consists of 250,000 or so clones, with over 90% occurring once and the leading ten covering 1.7%. V gave up 6 bases and J gave up 1 base; unmatched junction bases: 3. This CDR3 comprises 14 residues. Germline V gene lookup returns CDR1 KGHSH and CDR2 LQKENI. Sequencing was performed on PBMCs. This TCR came from a girl aged 2-9 years in good health and CMV-seronegative. The V gene is TRBV18, the J gene TRBJ1-1; 9 positions agree with TRBD1. CDR3 nucleotide sequence: TGTGCCAGCTCGGGACAGGGACCGAACACTGAAGCTTTCTTT. Translation: CASSGQGPNTEAFF.